This entry is about one TCR beta chain. Antigen specificity is unknown. A second roughly 6 to 12 cycle PCR used barcoded and J-beta primers. Each cDNA molecule, via a template-switch adaptor with 12 random nucleotides, was tagged. There were at least 2.5 million CDR3-containing paired-end reads obtained from each sample. MiXCR, run by TCRdb on the 5' RACE reads, gives a single entry per CDR3 protein. The sample records 910,000 or so distinct CDR3 sequences, just over 50% being singletons. These data come from a study of blood T cells in healthy people across ages. On the study more broadly: The capture of about one barcoded beta molecule per two T cells was achieved by template switching.

Study-level points and caveats: Those diversity estimates obtained from one million T cells were thought to be underestimates.

The sequence derives from a woman aged 55 to 70 in good health. Specimen: blood.

CDR3 nucleotides: TGTGCCTGCAATCGGAGGGGTGAGACAGCCAAAAACATTCAGTACTTC. Encoded protein: CACNRRGETAKNIQYF. This chain connects TRBV2 to TRBJ2-4, with D possibly TRBD2 on 6 matching bases. With 11 bases removed from V and 0 bases from J, the gap between germline ends came to 20 bases. The CDR3 consists of 16 residues. The germline gives CDR1 SNHLY, CDR2 FYNNEI.